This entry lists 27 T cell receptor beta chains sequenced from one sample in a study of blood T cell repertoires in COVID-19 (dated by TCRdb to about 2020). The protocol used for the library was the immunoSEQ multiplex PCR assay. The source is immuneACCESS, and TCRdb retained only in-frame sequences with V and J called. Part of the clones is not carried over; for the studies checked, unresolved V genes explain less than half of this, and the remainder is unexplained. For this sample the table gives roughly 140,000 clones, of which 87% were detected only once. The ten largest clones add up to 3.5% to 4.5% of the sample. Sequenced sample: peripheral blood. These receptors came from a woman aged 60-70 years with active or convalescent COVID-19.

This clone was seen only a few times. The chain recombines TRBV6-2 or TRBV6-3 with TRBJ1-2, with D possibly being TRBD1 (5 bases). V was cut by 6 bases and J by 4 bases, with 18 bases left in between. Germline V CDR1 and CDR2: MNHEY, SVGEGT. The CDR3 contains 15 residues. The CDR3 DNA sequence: TGTGCCAGCAGCCCTACGAAGGGGTCTGGCTATGGCTACACCTTC. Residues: CASSPTKGSGYGYTF.

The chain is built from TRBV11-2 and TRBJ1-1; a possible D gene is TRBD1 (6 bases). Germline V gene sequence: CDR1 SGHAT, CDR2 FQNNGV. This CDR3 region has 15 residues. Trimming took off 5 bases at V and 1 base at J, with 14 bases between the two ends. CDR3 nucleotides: TGTGCCAGCAGCGAACTGGACAGCCCGAACACTGAAGCTTTCTTT. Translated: CASSELDSPNTEAFF.

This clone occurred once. The CDR3 coding sequence is TGTGCCACCAGCAGAGAGAAGAAGAGGGGGCGTGGGGAGACCCAGTACTTC. This sequence encodes CATSREKKRGRGETQYF. This chain joins TRBV15 and TRBJ2-5, with 7 bases matching TRBD1. The CDR3 contains 17 residues. The germline CDR1 and CDR2 sequences are LNHNV and YYDKDF (reference sequence). V was pared by 0 bases and J by 5 bases, with 12 bases of the junction left unmatched.

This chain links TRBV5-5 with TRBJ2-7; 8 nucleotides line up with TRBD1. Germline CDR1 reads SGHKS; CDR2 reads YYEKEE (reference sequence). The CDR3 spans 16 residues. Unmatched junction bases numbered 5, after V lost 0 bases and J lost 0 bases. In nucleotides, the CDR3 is TGTGCCAGCAGCTTGGTTGTGACAGGGGCCTCCTACGAGCAGTACTTC. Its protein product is CASSLVVTGASYEQYF.

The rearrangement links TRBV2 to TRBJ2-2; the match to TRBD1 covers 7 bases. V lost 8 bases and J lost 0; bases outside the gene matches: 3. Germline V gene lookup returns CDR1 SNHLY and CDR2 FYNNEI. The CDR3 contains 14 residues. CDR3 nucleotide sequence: TGTGCCAGCTCGGACAGGACGAACACCGGGGAGCTGTTTTTT. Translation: CASSDRTNTGELFF.

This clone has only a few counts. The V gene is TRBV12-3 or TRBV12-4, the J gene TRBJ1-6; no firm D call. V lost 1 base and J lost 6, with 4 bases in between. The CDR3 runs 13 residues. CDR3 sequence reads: CASSLGSNSPLHF. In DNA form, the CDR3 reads TGTGCCAGCAGTTTAGGCAGTAATTCACCCCTCCACTTT.

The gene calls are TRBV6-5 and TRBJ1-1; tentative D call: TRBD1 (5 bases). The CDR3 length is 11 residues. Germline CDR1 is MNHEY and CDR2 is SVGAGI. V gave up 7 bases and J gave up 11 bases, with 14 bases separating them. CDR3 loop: CASKSGLLAFF. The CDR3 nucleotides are TGTGCCAGCAAGTCAGGGTTGCTGGCTTTCTTT.

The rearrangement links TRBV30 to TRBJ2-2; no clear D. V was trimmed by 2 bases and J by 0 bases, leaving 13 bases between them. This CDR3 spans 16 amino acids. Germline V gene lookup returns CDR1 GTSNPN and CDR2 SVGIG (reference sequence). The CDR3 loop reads CAWSSPGHSNTGELFF. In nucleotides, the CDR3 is TGTGCCTGGAGTTCCCCGGGTCACTCGAACACCGGGGAGCTGTTTTTT.

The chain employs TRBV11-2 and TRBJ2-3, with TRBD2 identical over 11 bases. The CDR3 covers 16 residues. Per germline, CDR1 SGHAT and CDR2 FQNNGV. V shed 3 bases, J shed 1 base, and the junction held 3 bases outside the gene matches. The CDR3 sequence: CASSFPTSGGTDTQYF. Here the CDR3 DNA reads TGTGCCAGCAGCTTCCCGACTAGCGGGGGCACAGATACGCAGTATTTT.

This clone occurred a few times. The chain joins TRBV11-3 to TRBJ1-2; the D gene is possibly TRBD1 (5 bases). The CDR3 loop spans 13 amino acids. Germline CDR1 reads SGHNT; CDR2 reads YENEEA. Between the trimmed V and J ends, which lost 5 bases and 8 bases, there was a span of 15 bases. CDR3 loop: CASSGTGLEGYTF. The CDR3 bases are TGTGCCAGCAGCGGTACGGGACTTGAGGGCTACACCTTC.

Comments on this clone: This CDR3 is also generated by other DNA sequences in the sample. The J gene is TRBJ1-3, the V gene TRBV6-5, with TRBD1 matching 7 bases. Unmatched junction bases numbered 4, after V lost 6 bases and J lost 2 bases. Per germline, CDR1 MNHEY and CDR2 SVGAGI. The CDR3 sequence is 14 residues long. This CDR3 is CASRGQGAGNTIYF. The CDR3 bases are TGTGCCAGCAGGGGGCAGGGGGCTGGAAACACCATATATTTT.

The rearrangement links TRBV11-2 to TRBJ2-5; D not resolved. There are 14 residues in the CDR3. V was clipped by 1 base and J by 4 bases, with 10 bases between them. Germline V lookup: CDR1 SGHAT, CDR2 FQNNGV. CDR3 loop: CASSLGARGETQYF. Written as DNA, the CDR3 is TGTGCCAGCAGCTTAGGAGCTAGAGGAGAGACCCAGTACTTC.

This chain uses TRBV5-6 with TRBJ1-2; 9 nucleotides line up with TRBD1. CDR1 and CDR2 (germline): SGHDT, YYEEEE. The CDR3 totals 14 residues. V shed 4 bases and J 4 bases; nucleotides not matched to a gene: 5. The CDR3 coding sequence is TGTGCCAGCAGCAGGGACAGGGCAACCTATGGCTACACCTTC. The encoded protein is CASSRDRATYGYTF.

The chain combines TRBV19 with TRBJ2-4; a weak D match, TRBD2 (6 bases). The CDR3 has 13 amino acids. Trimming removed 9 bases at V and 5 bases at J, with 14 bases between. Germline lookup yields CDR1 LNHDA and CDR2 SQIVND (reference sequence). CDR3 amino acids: CASRRDRENIQYF. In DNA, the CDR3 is TGTGCCAGCAGGAGGGACCGGGAAAACATTCAGTACTTC. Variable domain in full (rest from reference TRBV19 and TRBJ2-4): DGGITQSPKYLFRKEGQNVTLSCEQNLNHDAMYWYRQDPGQGLRLIYYSQIVNDFQKGDIAEGYSVSREKKESFPLTVTSAQKNPTAFYLCASRRDRENIQYFGAGTRLSVL.

The chain's CDR3 is CASRPSASSGNTIYF. The DNA for the CDR3 is TGTGCCAGCAGGCCCAGCGCGAGCTCTGGAAACACCATATATTTT. J is TRBJ1-3 and V is TRBV7-9; no definite D call. The V gene lost 6 bases and the J gene lost 0 bases, with 12 bases spanning the gap. This CDR3 is 15 amino acids long. Per the germline V gene, CDR1 is SEHNR and CDR2 is FQNEAQ (reference sequence).

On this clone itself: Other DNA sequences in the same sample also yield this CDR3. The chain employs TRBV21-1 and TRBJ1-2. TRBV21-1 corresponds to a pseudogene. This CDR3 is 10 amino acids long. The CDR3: CASSIDGYTF. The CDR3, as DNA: TGTGCCAGCAGCATCGATGGCTACACCTTC.

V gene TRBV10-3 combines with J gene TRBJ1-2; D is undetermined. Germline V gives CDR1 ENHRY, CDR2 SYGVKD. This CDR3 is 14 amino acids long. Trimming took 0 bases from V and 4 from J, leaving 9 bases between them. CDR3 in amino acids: CAISESETFYGYTF. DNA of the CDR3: TGTGCCATCAGTGAGTCTGAGACATTCTATGGCTACACCTTC.

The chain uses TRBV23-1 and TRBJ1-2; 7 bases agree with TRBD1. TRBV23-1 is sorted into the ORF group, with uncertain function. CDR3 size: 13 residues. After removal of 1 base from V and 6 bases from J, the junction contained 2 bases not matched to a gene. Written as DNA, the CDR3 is TGCGCCAGCAGTCAATATAGGGGGCATGGCTACACCTTC. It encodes CASSQYRGHGYTF.

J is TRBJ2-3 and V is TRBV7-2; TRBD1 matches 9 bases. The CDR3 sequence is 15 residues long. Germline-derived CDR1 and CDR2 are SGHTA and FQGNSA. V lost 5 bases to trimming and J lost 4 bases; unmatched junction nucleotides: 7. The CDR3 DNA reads TGTGCCAGCAGCAACTACGGGACAGGGCCAGATACGCAGTATTTT. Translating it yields CASSNYGTGPDTQYF.

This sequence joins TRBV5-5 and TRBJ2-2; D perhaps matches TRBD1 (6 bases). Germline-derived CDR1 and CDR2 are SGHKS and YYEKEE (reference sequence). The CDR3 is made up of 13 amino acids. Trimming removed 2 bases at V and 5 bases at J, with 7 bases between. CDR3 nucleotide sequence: TGTGCCAGCAGCTTCACAGGGACCGGGGAGCTGTTTTTT. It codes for CASSFTGTGELFF.

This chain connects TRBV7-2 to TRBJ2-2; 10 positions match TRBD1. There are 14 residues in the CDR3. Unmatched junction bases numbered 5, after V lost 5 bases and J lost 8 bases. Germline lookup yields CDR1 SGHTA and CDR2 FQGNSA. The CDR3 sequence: CASSLDRGLGELFF. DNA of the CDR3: TGTGCCAGCAGCCTGGACAGGGGGTTAGGGGAGCTGTTTTTT.

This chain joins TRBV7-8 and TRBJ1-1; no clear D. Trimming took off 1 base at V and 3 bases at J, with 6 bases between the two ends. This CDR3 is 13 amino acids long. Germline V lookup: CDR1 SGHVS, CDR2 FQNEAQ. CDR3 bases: TGTGCCAGCAGCTTAGGGCGGTACACTGAAGCTTTCTTT. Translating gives CASSLGRYTEAFF.

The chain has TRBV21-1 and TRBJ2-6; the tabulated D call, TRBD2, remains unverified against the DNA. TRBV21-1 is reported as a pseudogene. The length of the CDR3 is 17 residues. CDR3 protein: CASSKGRSGAGANVLTF. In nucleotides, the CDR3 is TGTGCCAGCAGCAAAGGTCGATCGGGGGCTGGGGCCAACGTCCTGACTTTC.

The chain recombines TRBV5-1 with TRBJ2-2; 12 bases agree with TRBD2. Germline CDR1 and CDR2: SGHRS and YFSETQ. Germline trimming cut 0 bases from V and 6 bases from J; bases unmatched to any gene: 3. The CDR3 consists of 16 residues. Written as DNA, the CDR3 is TGCGCCAGCAGCTTGGGGAGGACTAGCGGGGCCGGGGAGCTGTTTTTT. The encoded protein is CASSLGRTSGAGELFF.

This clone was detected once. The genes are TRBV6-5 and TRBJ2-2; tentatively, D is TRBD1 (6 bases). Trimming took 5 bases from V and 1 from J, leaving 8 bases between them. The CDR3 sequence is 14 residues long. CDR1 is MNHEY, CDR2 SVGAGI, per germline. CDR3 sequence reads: CASSRGGNTGELFF. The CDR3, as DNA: TGTGCCAGCAGTAGAGGGGGGAACACCGGGGAGCTGTTTTTT.

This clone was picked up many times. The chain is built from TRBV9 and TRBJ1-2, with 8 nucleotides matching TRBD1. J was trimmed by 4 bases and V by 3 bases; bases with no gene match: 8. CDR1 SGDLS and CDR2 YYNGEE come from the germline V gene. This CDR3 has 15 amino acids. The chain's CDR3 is CASSAPGQVAYGYTF. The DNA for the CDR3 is TGTGCCAGCAGCGCACCGGGACAGGTTGCCTATGGCTACACCTTC.

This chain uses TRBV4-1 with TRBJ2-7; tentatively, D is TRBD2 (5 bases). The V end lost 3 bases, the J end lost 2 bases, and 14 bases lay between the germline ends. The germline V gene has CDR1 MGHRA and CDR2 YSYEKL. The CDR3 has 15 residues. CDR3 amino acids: CASSHPSGGTYEQYF. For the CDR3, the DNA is TGCGCCAGCAGCCACCCCTCCGGAGGTACCTACGAGCAGTACTTC.